This TCR beta chain was found in a study of early T cells in non-severe SARS-CoV-2 infection. In its sample, this clonotype was seen many times. CDR3 size: 15 residues. V lost 4 bases, J lost 4 bases, and 6 bases stayed unmatched. The germline gives CDR1 MNHNS, CDR2 SASEGT. The TCR library protocol was used to attach unique molecular identifiers. These identifiers were attached to individual cDNA molecules. TCRdb reanalysed the 5' RACE reads using MiXCR and keeps one entry per CDR3 protein. The sample carries tens of thousands of distinct CDR3 sequences, about an eighth recorded once. The chain carries TRBV6-1 and TRBJ1-4; the match to TRBD1 covers 7 bases. Sequencing input: whole blood. This clonotype was obtained from an adult who was a healthcare worker with PCR-confirmed SARS-CoV-2 infection or an uninfected control (not recorded which). The CDR3: CASSARGGYNEKLFF. DNA of the CDR3: TGTGCCAGCAGTGCCAGGGGGGGATATAATGAAAAACTGTTTTTT.